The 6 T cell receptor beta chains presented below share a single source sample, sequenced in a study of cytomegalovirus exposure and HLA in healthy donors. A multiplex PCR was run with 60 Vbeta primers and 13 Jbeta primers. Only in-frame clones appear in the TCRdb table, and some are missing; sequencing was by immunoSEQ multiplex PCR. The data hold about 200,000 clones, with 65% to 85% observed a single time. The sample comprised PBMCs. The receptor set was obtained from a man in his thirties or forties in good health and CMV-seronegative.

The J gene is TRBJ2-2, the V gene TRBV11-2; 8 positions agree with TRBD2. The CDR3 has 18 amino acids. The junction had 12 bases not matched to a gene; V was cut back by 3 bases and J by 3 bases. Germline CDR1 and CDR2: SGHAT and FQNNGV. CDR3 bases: TGTGCCAGCAGCTTCGGGGGGGCTGGTTCCATTGACACCGGGGAGCTGTTTTTT. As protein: CASSFGGAGSIDTGELFF.

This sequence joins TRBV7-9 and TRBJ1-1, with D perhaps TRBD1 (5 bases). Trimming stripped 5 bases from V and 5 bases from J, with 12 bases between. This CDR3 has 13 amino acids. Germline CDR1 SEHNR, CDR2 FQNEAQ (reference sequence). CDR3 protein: CASSPQGSTEAFF. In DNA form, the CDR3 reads TGTGCCAGCAGCCCTCAGGGTTCAACTGAAGCTTTCTTT.

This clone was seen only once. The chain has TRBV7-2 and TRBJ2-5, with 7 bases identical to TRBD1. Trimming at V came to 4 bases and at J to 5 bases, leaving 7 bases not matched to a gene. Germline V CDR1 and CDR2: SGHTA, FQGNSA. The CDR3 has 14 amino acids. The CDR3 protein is CASSSTGRGETQYF. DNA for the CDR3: TGTGCCAGCAGCTCGACAGGGAGAGGGGAGACCCAGTACTTC. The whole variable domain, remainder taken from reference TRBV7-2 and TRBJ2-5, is GAGVSQSPSNKVTEKGKDVELRCDPISGHTALYWYRQSLGQGLEFLIYFQGNSAPDKSGLPSDRFSAERTGGSVSTLTIQRTQQEDSAVYLCASSSTGRGETQYFGPGTRLLVL.

As DNA, the CDR3 is TGTGCCAGTAGTATACAGCGGGGGGGCCTCTCAATGGAGCAGTTCTTC. Amino acid sequence: CASSIQRGGLSMEQFF. V usage is TRBV19 and J usage is TRBJ2-1, with 10 bases that match TRBD2. This CDR3 is built from 16 residues. The ends lost 2 bases at V and 10 bases at J; junction bases unmatched: 11. From germline, CDR1 is LNHDA and CDR2 SQIVND (reference sequence).

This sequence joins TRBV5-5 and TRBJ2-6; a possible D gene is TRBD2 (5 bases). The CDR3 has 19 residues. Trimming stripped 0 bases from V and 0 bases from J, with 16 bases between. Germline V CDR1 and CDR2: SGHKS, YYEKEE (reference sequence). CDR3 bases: TGTGCCAGCAGCTTGGTCCCAGAAACTAGAACCTCTGGGGCCAACGTCCTGACTTTC. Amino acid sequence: CASSLVPETRTSGANVLTF.

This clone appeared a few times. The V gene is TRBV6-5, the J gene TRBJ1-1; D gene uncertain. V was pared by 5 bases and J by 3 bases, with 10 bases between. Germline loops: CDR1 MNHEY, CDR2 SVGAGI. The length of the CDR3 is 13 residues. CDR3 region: CASSEAWDTEAFF. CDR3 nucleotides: TGTGCCAGCAGTGAAGCGTGGGACACTGAAGCTTTCTTT.